This T cell receptor (beta chain) was obtained from a study of shared clonotypes between healthy human individuals. Only CD45RO-negative cells positively selected for CCR7 counted as naive CD8 cells, so terminally differentiated effector memory CD45RA+ cells were excluded. CDR1 is SGHNT, CDR2 YYREEE, per germline (reference sequence). The CDR3 has 14 residues. V lost 5 bases and J 0 bases, leaving 12 bases between the germline ends. Profiled with immunoSEQ multiplex PCR; TCRdb holds only in-frame clones, not every one. This sample has 1.5 million to 2.5 million clones, with roughly 94% found just once. Points on this clone: Its antigen is unidentified.

Findings of the study overall: It was expected that sequencing depth would affect clonotype sharing among donors.

This TCR was sampled from a man younger than 30 in good health. This chain uses TRBV5-4 with TRBJ2-7; D is perhaps TRBD1 or TRBD2 (5 bases each). Specimen: naive CD8+ T cells sorted from blood. CDR3 in amino acids: CASSPGPYSYEQYF. The DNA for the CDR3 is TGTGCCAGCAGTCCGGGGCCCTACTCCTACGAGCAGTACTTC.